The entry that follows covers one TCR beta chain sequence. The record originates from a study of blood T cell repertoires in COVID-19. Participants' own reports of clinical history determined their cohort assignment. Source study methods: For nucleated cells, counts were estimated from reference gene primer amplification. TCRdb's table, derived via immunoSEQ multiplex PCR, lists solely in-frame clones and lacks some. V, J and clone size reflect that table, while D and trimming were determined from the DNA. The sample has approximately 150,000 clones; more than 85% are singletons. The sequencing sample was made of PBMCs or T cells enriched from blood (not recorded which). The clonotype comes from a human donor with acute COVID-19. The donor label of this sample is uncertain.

The CDR3 coding sequence is TGTGCCAGCAGCCAAGGGACTAGCGGGGTTAATGAGCAGTTCTTC. Translating it yields CASSQGTSGVNEQFF. This chain connects TRBV3-1 (or the pseudogene TRBV3-2) to TRBJ2-1, with TRBD2 matching 12 bases. The V gene's germline CDR1 is LGHDT and CDR2 YNNKEL (reference sequence). This CDR3 has 15 amino acids. Trimming at V came to 1 base and at J to 7 bases, leaving 2 bases not matched to a gene.